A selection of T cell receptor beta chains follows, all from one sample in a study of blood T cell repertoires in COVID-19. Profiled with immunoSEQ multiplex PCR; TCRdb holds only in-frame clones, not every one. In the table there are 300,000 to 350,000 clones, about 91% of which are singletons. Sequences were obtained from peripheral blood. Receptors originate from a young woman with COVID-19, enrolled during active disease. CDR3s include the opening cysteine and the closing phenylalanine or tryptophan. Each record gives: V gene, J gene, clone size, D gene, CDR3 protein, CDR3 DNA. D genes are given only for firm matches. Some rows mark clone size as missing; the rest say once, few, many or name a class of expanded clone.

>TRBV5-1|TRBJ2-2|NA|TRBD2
CASSFERGGPGGELFF
TGCGCCAGCAGCTTTGAGCGGGGGGGCCCCGGCGGGGAGCTGTTTTTT
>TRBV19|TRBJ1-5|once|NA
CASSIGVEQPQHF
TGTGCCAGTAGTATCGGGGTAGAACAGCCCCAGCATTTT
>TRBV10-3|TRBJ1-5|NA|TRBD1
CAISESDRTNQPQHF
TGTGCCATCAGTGAGTCGGACAGGACCAATCAGCCCCAGCATTTT
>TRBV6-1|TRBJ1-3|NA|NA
CASSDKRSSGNTIYF
TGTGCCAGCAGTGATAAGAGGAGCTCTGGAAACACCATATATTTT
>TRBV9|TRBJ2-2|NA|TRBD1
CASSASGTVVGELFF
TGTGCCAGCAGCGCTTCCGGGACAGTCGTCGGGGAGCTGTTTTTT
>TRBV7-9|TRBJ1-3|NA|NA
CASSLGPQGAKGNTIYF
TGTGCCAGCAGCTTAGGCCCTCAAGGGGCGAAGGGAAACACCATATATTTT
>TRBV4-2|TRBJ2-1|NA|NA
CASSLGGPSYNEQFF
TGTGCCAGCAGCCTCGGGGGGCCCTCCTACAATGAGCAGTTCTTC
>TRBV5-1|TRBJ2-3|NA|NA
CASSLVISSTDTQYF
TGCGCCAGCAGCTTGGTTATTAGCTCCACAGATACGCAGTATTTT
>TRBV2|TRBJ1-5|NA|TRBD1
CASRDREGNQPQHF
TGTGCCAGCAGGGACAGGGAGGGCAATCAGCCCCAGCATTTT
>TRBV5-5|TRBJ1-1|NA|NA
CASSLIQGRAEAFF
TGTGCCAGCAGCTTGATCCAGGGAAGGGCTGAAGCTTTCTTT
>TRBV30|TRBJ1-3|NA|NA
CAWKAAGNTIYF
TGTGCCTGGAAGGCGGCAGGAAACACCATATATTTT
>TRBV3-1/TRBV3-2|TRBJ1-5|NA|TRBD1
CASRQGGSNQPQHF
TGTGCCAGTAGACAGGGGGGTAGCAATCAGCCCCAGCATTTT